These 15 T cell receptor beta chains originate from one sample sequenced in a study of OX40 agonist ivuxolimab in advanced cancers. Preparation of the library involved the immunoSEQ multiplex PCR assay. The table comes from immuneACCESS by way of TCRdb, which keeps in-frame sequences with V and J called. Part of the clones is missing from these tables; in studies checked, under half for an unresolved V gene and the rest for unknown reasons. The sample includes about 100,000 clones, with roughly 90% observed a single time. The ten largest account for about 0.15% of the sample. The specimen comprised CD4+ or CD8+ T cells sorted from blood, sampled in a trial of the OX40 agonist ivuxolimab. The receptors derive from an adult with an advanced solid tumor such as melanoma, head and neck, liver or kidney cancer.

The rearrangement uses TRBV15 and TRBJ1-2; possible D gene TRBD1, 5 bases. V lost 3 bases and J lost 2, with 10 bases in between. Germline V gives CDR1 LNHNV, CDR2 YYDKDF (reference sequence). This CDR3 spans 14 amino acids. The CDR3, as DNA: TGTGCCACCAGCAGGGGGGGTCAGAACTATGGCTACACCTTC. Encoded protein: CATSRGGQNYGYTF.

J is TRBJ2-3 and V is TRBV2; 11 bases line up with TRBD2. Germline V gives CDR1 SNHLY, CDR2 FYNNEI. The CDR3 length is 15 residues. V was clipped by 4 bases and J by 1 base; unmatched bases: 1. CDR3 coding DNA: TGTGCCAGCAGTGTACTAGCGGGGGGCACAGATACGCAGTATTTT. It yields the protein CASSVLAGGTDTQYF.

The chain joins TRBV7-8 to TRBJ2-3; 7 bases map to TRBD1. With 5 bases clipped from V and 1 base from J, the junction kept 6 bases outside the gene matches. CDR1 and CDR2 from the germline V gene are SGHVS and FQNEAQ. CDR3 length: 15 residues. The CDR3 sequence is CASSHRDRRTDTQYF. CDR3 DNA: TGTGCCAGCAGCCACCGGGACAGACGCACAGATACGCAGTATTTT.

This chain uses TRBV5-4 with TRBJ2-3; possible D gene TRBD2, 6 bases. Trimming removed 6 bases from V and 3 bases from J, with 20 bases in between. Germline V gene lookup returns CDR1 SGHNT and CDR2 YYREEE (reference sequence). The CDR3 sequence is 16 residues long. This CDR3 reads CASTTEGLLLTDTQYF. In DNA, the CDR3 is TGTGCCAGCACCACCGAGGGACTTCTACTTACAGATACGCAGTATTTT.

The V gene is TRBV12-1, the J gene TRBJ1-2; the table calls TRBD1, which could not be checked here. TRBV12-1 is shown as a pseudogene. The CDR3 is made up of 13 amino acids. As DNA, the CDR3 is TGTGCCAGCAGCTTTGACAGGCAGGATGGCTACACCTTC. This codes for CASSFDRQDGYTF.

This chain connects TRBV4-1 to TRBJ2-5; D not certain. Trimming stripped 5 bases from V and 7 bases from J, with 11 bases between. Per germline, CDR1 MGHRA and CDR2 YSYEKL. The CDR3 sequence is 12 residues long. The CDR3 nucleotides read TGCGCCAGCAGCGAAGTTTCGGCGACCCAGTACTTC. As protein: CASSEVSATQYF.

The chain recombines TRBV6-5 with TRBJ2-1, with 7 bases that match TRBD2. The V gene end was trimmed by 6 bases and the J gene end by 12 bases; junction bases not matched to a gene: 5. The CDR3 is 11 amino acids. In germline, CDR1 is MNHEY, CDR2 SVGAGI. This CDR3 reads CASSGLGGQFF. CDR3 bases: TGTGCCAGCAGCGGACTAGGAGGGCAGTTCTTC.

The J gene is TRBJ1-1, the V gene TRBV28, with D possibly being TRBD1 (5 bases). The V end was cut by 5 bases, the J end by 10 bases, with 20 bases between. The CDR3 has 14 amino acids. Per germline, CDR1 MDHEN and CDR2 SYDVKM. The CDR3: CASSRDGLIVRAFF. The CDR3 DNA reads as TGTGCCAGCAGTCGGGACGGGCTAATCGTTCGAGCTTTCTTT.

CDR3: CAISLGTVFAHNEQFF. The CDR3 nucleotides are TGTGCCATCAGCTTAGGGACTGTCTTTGCCCACAATGAGCAGTTCTTC. The rearrangement uses TRBV10-3 and TRBJ2-1; a possible D gene is TRBD2 (6 bases). The CDR3 consists of 16 residues. Between the trimmed V and J ends, which lost 6 bases and 5 bases, there was a span of 20 bases. The germline V gene encodes CDR1 ENHRY and CDR2 SYGVKD.

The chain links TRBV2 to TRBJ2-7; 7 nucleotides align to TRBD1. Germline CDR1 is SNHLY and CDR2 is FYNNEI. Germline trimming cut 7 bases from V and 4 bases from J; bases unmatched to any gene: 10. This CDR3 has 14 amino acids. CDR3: CASTPGQLPYEQYF. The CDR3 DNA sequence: TGTGCCAGCACCCCGGGACAGCTCCCATACGAGCAGTACTTC.

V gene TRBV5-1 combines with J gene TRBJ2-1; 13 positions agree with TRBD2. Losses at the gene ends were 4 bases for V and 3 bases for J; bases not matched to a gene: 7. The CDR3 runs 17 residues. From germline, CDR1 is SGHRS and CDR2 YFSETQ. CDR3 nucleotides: TGCGCCAGCAGCACAGGGACTAGCGGGACCCTCTACAATGAGCAGTTCTTC. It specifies CASSTGTSGTLYNEQFF.

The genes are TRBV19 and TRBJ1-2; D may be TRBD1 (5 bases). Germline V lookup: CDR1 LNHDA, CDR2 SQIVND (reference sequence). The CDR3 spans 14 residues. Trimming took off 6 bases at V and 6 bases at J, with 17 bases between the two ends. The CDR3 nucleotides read TGTGCCAGTAGGCAGGGCTTGGGGAAAGATGGCTACACCTTC. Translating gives CASRQGLGKDGYTF.

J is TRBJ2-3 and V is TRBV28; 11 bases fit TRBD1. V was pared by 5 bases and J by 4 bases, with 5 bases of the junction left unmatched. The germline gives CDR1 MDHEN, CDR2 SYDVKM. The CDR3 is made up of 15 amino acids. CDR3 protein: CASSTWGQGADTQYF. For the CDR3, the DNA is TGTGCCAGCAGTACGTGGGGACAGGGGGCAGATACGCAGTATTTT. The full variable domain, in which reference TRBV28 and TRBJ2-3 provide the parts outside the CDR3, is DVKVTQSSRYLVKRTGEKVFLECVQDMDHENMFWYRQDPGLGLRLIYFSYDVKMKEKGDIPEGYSVSREKKERFSLILESASTNQTSMYLCASSTWGQGADTQYFGPGTRLTVL.

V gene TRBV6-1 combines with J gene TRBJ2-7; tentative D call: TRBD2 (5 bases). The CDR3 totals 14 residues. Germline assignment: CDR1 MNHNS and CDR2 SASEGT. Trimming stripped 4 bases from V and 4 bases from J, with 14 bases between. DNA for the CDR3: TGTGCCAGCAGTGTCGGTTTCCGCGGGTACGAGCAGTACTTC. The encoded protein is CASSVGFRGYEQYF.

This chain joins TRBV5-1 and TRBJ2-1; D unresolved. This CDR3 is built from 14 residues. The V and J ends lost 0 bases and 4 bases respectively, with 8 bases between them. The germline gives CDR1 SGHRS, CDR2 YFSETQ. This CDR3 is CASSLEGRYNEQFF. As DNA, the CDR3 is TGCGCCAGCAGCTTGGAGGGCAGATACAATGAGCAGTTCTTC.